A single sample gave rise to the 15 T cell receptor beta chains below, sequenced in a study of shared clonotypes between healthy human individuals. The table came from immunoSEQ multiplex PCR; TCRdb's copy has only in-frame clones and leaves some out. This table holds 1.4 million or so clones, approximately 98.5% found once. Sample: naive CD4+ T cells sorted from blood. As for subset: CD45RA+ positively selected. Source of these receptors: a man aged 25-45 years in good health.

The V gene is TRBV6-7, the J gene TRBJ2-3; no definite D call. TRBV6-7 is identified as an open reading frame with a role that is uncertain. The CDR3 length is 15 residues. V lost 1 base and J lost 0, with 8 bases in between. CDR3 amino acids: CASSYCPASTDTQYF. CDR3 in DNA: TGTGCCAGCAGTTACTGCCCTGCGAGCACAGATACGCAGTATTTT.

The J gene is TRBJ2-7, the V gene TRBV28, with 8 bases fitting TRBD1. V shed 9 bases and J 1 base; nucleotides not matched to a gene: 2. Germline V gene sequence: CDR1 MDHEN, CDR2 SYDVKM. The CDR3 length is 12 residues. The CDR3 sequence is CASTGGSYEQYF. As DNA, the CDR3 is TGTGCCAGTACAGGGGGATCCTACGAGCAGTACTTC.

CDR3 in amino acids: CASSLGSHYSGNTIYF. For the CDR3, the DNA is TGTGCCAGCAGTCTAGGATCCCACTACTCTGGAAACACCATATATTTT. The chain links TRBV27 to TRBJ1-3; D gene uncertain. CDR1 MNHEY and CDR2 SMNVEV come from the germline V gene (reference sequence). The CDR3 sequence is 16 residues long. Trimming shortened V by 5 bases and J by 0 bases, and 14 bases separated the two germline ends.

The rearrangement joins TRBV5-4 to TRBJ2-3, with D perhaps matching TRBD2 (6 bases). The CDR3 covers 16 residues. V was trimmed by 1 base and J by 4 bases, leaving 16 bases between them. Germline V gene data show CDR1 as SGHNT and CDR2 as YYREEE (reference sequence). The CDR3 region is CASSLRLATIPDTQYF. DNA of the CDR3: TGTGCCAGCAGCTTGCGGCTAGCGACTATCCCAGATACGCAGTATTTT. Full variable domain (rest looked up from reference TRBV5-4 and TRBJ2-3): ETGVTQSPTHLIKTRGQQVTLRCSSQSGHNTVSWYQQALGQGPQFIFQYYREEENGRGNFPPRFSGLQFPNYSSELNVNALELDDSALYLCASSLRLATIPDTQYFGPGTRLTVL.

Concerning this clone: Other DNA sequences of this sample code for an identical CDR3. The rearrangement links TRBV9 to TRBJ2-1; D ambiguous. Trimming left V 0 bases short and J 2 bases short, with 6 bases between. The germline gives CDR1 SGDLS, CDR2 YYNGEE. The CDR3 length is 14 residues. CDR3 amino acids: CASSVGDTYNEQFF. CDR3 bases: TGTGCCAGCAGCGTAGGCGACACCTACAATGAGCAGTTCTTC.

The CDR3 reads CASSALRNTEAFF. In nucleotides, the CDR3 is TGTGCCAGCAGCGCGCTCCGCAACACTGAAGCTTTCTTT. The chain recombines TRBV9 with TRBJ1-1; D is unresolved. The V gene's germline CDR1 is SGDLS and CDR2 YYNGEE. Trimming took 3 bases from V and 2 from J, leaving 8 bases between them. The length of the CDR3 is 13 residues. The full variable domain, completed using reference TRBV9 and TRBJ1-1, is DSGVTQTPKHLITATGQRVTLRCSPRSGDLSVYWYQQSLDQGLQFLIQYYNGEERAKGNILERFSAQQFPDLHSELNLSSLELGDSALYFCASSALRNTEAFFGQGTRLTVV.

The chain is built from TRBV9 and TRBJ1-5; D is ambiguous. Germline CDR1 and CDR2: SGDLS and YYNGEE. V shed 0 bases and J shed 10 bases, with 11 bases lying between them. This CDR3 is 13 amino acids long. CDR3 in DNA: TGTGCCAGCAGCGTAGGTCCTATGGGCCCCCAGCATTTT. It codes for CASSVGPMGPQHF.

The chain couples TRBV11-2 to TRBJ1-1; 7 positions agree with TRBD1. The CDR3 spans 15 residues. The V and J ends lost 5 bases and 0 bases, in that order; junction bases with no gene match: 6. Germline CDR1 and CDR2: SGHAT and FQNNGV. The CDR3 sequence is CASSARGQLNTEAFF. The CDR3 coding sequence is TGTGCCAGCAGCGCCAGGGGACAGTTGAACACTGAAGCTTTCTTT.

V usage is TRBV7-9 and J usage is TRBJ1-5; 7 nucleotides agree with TRBD1. This CDR3 contains 15 residues. CDR1 is SEHNR and CDR2 is FQNEAQ in the germline V gene (reference sequence). J was trimmed by 0 bases and V by 4 bases; bases with no gene match: 3. The CDR3 here is CASSSGTVSNQPQHF. CDR3 DNA: TGTGCCAGCAGCTCCGGGACAGTTAGCAATCAGCCCCAGCATTTT.

With regard to this clone: The same CDR3 arises from other DNA sequences in this sample as well. The CDR3 DNA reads as TGTGCCAGCAGCGTAGCCGGACAGGGGGCCTCCTACGAGCAGTACTTC. Protein product: CASSVAGQGASYEQYF. The V and J genes are TRBV9 and TRBJ2-7, with 11 bases fitting TRBD1. V dropped 0 bases and J dropped 0; count of bases not matched to a gene: 2. Germline V gene lookup returns CDR1 SGDLS and CDR2 YYNGEE. This CDR3 comprises 16 residues.

V usage is TRBV28 and J usage is TRBJ1-4, with TRBD1 identical over 7 bases. Trimming took 7 bases from V and 7 from J; bases not matched to a gene: 6. This CDR3 contains 13 residues. Germline lookup yields CDR1 MDHEN and CDR2 SYDVKM. CDR3: CASNSGGSEKLFF. DNA of the CDR3: TGTGCCAGCAACTCAGGGGGTAGTGAAAAACTGTTTTTT.

This clone came up once. The chain joins TRBV27 to TRBJ1-1, with 7 nucleotides matching TRBD1. This CDR3 has 13 residues. Looked up from germline, CDR1 is MNHEY and CDR2 is SMNVEV (reference sequence). V lost 6 bases, J lost 4 bases, and 5 bases stayed unmatched. The chain's CDR3 is CASSDRVATEAFF. DNA for the CDR3: TGTGCCAGCAGCGACAGGGTGGCCACTGAAGCTTTCTTT.

The CDR3: CASSDGLAGSYEQYF. The CDR3 nucleotides read TGTGCCAGCAGCGACGGACTAGCGGGCTCCTACGAGCAGTACTTC. The V and J genes are TRBV9 and TRBJ2-7; 11 positions agree with TRBD2. This CDR3 is 15 amino acids long. V shed 3 bases and J 0 bases; nucleotides not matched to a gene: 2. Germline V lookup: CDR1 SGDLS, CDR2 YYNGEE.

The sample holds one count of this clone. The genes are TRBV10-1 and TRBJ2-7; maybe TRBD2 (6 bases). The germline V and J ends were trimmed by 6 bases and 2 bases, with 11 bases remaining between them. Germline CDR1 WNHNN, CDR2 SYGVQD (reference sequence). The CDR3 spans 13 residues. The CDR3 region is CASRRDGTYEQYF. The CDR3 region has the DNA TGCGCCAGCAGGCGGGACGGAACCTACGAGCAGTACTTC.

The rearrangement links TRBV20-1 to TRBJ2-3; D is unclear. The V gene lost 5 bases and the J gene lost 7 bases, with 10 bases spanning the gap. In germline, CDR1 is DFQATT, CDR2 SNEGSKA (reference sequence). This CDR3 comprises 11 residues. CDR3 in amino acids: CSADGRNTQYF. CDR3 bases: TGCAGTGCTGACGGACGAAATACGCAGTATTTT.